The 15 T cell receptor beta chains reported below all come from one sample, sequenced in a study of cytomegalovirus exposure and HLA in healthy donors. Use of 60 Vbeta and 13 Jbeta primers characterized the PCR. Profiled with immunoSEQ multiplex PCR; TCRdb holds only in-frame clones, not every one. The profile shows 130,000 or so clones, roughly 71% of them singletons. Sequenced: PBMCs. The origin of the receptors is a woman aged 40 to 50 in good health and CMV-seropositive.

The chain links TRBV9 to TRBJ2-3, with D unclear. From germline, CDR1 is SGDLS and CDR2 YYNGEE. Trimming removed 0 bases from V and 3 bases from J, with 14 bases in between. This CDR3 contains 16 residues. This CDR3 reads CASSVGPRRETDTQYF. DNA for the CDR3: TGTGCCAGCAGCGTAGGCCCTAGAAGAGAGACAGATACGCAGTATTTT.

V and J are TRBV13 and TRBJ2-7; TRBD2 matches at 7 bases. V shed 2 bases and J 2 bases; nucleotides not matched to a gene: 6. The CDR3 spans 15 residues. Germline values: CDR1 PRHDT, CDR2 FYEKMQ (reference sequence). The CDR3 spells CASSLRRRGTYEQYF. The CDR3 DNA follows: TGTGCCAGCAGCTTAAGGCGGCGGGGGACCTACGAGCAGTACTTC.

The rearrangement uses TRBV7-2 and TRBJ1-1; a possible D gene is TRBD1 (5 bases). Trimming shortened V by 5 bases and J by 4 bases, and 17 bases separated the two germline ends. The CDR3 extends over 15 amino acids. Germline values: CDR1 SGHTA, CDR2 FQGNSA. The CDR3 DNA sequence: TGTGCCAGCAGCACGATTTGGGGGGGAAGCACTGAAGCTTTCTTT. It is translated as CASSTIWGGSTEAFF. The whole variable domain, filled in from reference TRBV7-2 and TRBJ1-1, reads GAGVSQSPSNKVTEKGKDVELRCDPISGHTALYWYRQSLGQGLEFLIYFQGNSAPDKSGLPSDRFSAERTGGSVSTLTIQRTQQEDSAVYLCASSTIWGGSTEAFFGQGTRLTVV.

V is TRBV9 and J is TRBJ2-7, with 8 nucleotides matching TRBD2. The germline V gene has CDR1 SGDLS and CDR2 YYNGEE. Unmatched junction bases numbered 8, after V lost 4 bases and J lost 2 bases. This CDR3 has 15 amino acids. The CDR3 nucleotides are TGTGCCAGCAGCCAAGGCCTAGCGGGCACCTACGAGCAGTACTTC. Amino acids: CASSQGLAGTYEQYF. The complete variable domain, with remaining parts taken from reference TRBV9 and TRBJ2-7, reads DSGVTQTPKHLITATGQRVTLRCSPRSGDLSVYWYQQSLDQGLQFLIQYYNGEERAKGNILERFSAQQFPDLHSELNLSSLELGDSALYFCASSQGLAGTYEQYFGPGTRLTVT.

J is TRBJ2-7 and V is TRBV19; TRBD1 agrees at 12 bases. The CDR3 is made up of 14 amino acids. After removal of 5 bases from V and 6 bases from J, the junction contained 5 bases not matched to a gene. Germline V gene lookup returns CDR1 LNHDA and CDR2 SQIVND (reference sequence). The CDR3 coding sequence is TGTGCCAGTAGTCCGGGACAGGGGGCGTCCGAGCAGTACTTC. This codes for CASSPGQGASEQYF.

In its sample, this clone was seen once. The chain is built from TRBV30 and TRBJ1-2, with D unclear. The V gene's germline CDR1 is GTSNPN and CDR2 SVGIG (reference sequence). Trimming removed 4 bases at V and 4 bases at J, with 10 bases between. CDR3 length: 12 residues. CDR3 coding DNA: TGTGCCTGGATCGGGAGTTTCTATGGCTACACCTTC. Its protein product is CAWIGSFYGYTF.

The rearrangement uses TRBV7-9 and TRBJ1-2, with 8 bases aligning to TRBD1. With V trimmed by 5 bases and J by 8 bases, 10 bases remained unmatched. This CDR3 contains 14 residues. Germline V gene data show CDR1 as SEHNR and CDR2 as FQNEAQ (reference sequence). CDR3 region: CASSPQGAVGGYTF. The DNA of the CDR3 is TGTGCCAGCAGCCCCCAGGGGGCAGTGGGAGGCTACACCTTC.

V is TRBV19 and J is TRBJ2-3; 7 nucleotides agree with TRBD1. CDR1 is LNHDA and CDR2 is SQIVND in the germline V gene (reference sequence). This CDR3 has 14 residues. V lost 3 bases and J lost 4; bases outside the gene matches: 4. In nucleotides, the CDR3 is TGTGCCAGTAGTATTCGAGACAGGGCAGATACGCAGTATTTT. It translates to CASSIRDRADTQYF.

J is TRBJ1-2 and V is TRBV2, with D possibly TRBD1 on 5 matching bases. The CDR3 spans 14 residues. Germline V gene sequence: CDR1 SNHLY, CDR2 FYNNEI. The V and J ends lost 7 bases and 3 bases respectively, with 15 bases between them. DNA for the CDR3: TGTGCCAGCAAGATAGCGGGACCTGACTATGGCTACACCTTC. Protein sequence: CASKIAGPDYGYTF.

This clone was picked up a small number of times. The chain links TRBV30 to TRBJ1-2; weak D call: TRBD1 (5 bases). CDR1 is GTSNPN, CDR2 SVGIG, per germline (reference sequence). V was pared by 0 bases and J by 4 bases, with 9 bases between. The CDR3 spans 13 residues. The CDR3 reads CAWSVGGPYGYTF. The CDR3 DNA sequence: TGTGCCTGGAGTGTCGGGGGTCCCTATGGCTACACCTTC.

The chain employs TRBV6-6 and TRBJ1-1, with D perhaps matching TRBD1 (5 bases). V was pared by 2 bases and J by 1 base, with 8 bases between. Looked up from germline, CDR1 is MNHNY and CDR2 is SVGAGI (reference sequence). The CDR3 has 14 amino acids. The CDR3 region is CASSYQGPNTEAFF. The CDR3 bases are TGTGCCAGCAGTTACCAGGGCCCGAACACTGAAGCTTTCTTT.

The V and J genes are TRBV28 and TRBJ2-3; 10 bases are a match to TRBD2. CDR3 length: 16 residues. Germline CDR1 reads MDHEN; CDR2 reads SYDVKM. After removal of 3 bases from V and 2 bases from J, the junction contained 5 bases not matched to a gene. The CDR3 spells CASSFVAGGITDTQYF. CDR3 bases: TGTGCCAGCAGTTTTGTAGCGGGAGGTATCACAGATACGCAGTATTTT.

The CDR3 loop is CASIVGGAAAPGEQYF. CDR3 nucleotide sequence: TGTGCCAGCATCGTAGGGGGCGCGGCGGCCCCGGGGGAGCAGTACTTC. The chain is built from TRBV28 and TRBJ2-7, with 7 bases fitting TRBD1. V dropped 7 bases and J dropped 7; count of bases not matched to a gene: 19. Germline V gene data show CDR1 as MDHEN and CDR2 as SYDVKM. This CDR3 is 16 amino acids long.

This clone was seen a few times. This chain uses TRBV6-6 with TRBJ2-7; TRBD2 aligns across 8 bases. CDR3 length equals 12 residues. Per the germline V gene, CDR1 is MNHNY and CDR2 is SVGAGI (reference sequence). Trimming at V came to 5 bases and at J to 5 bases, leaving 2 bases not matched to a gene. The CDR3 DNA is TGTGCCAGCAGTAGCGGGGGCCACGAGCAGTACTTC. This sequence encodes CASSSGGHEQYF.

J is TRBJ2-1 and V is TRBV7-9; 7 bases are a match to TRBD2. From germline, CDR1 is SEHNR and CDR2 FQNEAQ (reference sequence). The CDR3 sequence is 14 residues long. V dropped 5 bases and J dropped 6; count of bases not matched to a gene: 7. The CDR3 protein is CASSLRRESNEQFF. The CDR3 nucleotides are TGTGCCAGCAGCCTCCGGCGGGAGAGCAATGAGCAGTTCTTC.